The rows below give T cell receptor beta chains drawn from one sample of a study of siplizumab effects on memory and regulatory T cells. Profiling relied on immunoSEQ multiplex PCR, and the TCRdb table lists in-frame clones only, not all of them. The sample lists over 85,000 clones; 80% to 95% were seen once. Sample: CD4+ T cells sorted from blood. All receptors come from a human donor in good health. The CDR3 runs from the conserved cysteine through the conserved F or W. The D gene is left open where the match is weak. Clone size is shown for a subset of rows, as once, few, many or a class of expanded clone.

size,V,D,J,length,CDR3,DNA
-,TRBV30,TRBD2,TRBJ2-1,14,CAWSRGGPYNEQFF,TGTGCCTGGAGTCGGGGAGGGCCCTACAATGAGCAGTTCTTC
-,TRBV4-2,-,TRBJ1-5,15,CASSRDSRSNQPQHF,TGTGCCAGCAGCCGGGACTCGCGTAGCAATCAGCCCCAGCATTTT
-,TRBV29-1,-,TRBJ1-2,14,CSAEGDPGGYGYTF,TGCAGCGCCGAGGGCGACCCCGGGGGCTATGGCTACACCTTC
-,TRBV18,-,TRBJ2-6,15,CASSAGSSGANVLTF,TGTGCCAGCTCGGCAGGGAGCTCTGGGGCCAACGTCCTGACTTTC
-,TRBV6-1,-,TRBJ2-2,17,CASSEGGGIANTGELFF,TGTGCCAGCAGTGAAGGGGGCGGGATCGCGAACACCGGGGAGCTGTTTTTT
once,TRBV28,-,TRBJ2-7,12,CASSGTQYEQYF,TGTGCCAGCAGCGGGACACAGTACGAGCAGTACTTC
-,TRBV11-2,-,TRBJ2-3,16,CASSDLGQGGPDTQYF,TGTGCCAGCAGCGATCTCGGGCAGGGGGGCCCAGATACGCAGTATTTT
-,TRBV21-1,-,TRBJ2-7,16,CASSKTPIAGPYEQYF,TGTGCCAGCAGCAAAACCCCGATTGCGGGACCCTACGAGCAGTACTTC
once,TRBV27,TRBD1,TRBJ2-7,16,CASTFRWDREQYEQYF,TGTGCCAGCACTTTCCGTTGGGACAGAGAACAATACGAGCAGTACTTC
-,TRBV29-1,-,TRBJ2-3,13,CSVEIFSTDTQYF,TGCAGCGTTGAGATTTTTAGCACAGATACGCAGTATTTT
-,TRBV18,-,TRBJ1-4,14,CASSPGETNEKLFF,TGTGCCAGCTCACCGGGGGAAACTAATGAAAAACTGTTTTTT
-,TRBV18,-,TRBJ1-6,16,CASSPKDSSYNSPLHF,TGTGCCAGCTCACCTAAAGACAGCTCCTATAATTCACCCCTCCACTTT
once,TRBV28,TRBD2,TRBJ2-1,13,CASSLGTTLYQFF,TGTGCCAGCAGTTTAGGGACTACTTTATACCAGTTCTTC
-,TRBV5-1,-,TRBJ1-1,15,CASSLPLTENTEAFF,TGCGCCAGCAGCTTGCCCCTGACAGAGAACACTGAAGCTTTCTTT
-,TRBV27,TRBD2,TRBJ2-1,16,CASSLSRLAGGNEQFF,TGTGCCAGCAGTTTATCAAGGCTAGCGGGAGGGAATGAGCAGTTCTTC
-,TRBV25-1,-,TRBJ1-3,13,CASSEVAGNTIYF,TGTGCCAGCAGTGAGGTCGCTGGAAACACCATATATTTT
-,TRBV7-9,-,TRBJ2-3,15,CASSFPLRATDTQYF,TGTGCCAGCAGCTTCCCGTTGAGGGCTACAGATACGCAGTATTTT
-,TRBV15,TRBD1,TRBJ2-1,14,CATSRDGTVNEQFF,TGTGCCACCAGCAGAGATGGGACAGTCAATGAGCAGTTCTTC
-,TRBV7-8,-,TRBJ2-7,14,CASSPVIESYEQYF,TGTGCCAGCAGCCCCGTAATAGAGTCCTACGAGCAGTACTTC
-,TRBV6-5,-,TRBJ1-4,13,CASSYGRNEKLFF,TGTGCCAGCAGTTACGGCCGGAATGAAAAACTGTTTTTT
once,TRBV19,-,TRBJ1-2,13,CASHRTVDYGYTF,TGTGCCAGTCACCGGACGGTAGACTATGGCTACACCTTC
-,TRBV5-1,-,TRBJ2-3,16,CASSLVSGPRGDTQYF,TGCGCCAGCAGCTTGGTGAGCGGGCCTAGGGGAGATACGCAGTATTTT
-,TRBV28,-,TRBJ2-7,14,CASSTVDSLYEQYF,TGTGCCAGCAGTACCGTGGACAGTCTCTACGAGCAGTACTTC